The entry below gives a single T cell receptor beta chain sequence along with its context. Sequencing used immunoSEQ multiplex PCR; TCRdb keeps in-frame clones, though not all of them. The repertoire holds a few hundred thousand clones, with around 86% as singletons. The V gene lost 0 bases and the J gene lost 7 bases, with 12 bases spanning the gap. The CDR3 extends over 14 amino acids. The germline gives CDR1 MNHEY, CDR2 SMNVEV (reference sequence). These data come from a study of Ad26.COV2.S vaccination and SARS-CoV-2 variants. Treatment noted: 19 received Ad26.COV2.S at low or high dose, single or two shots; roughly five received placebo; per-sample allocation not given. Sample collection was performed on day 63 after the first vaccine or placebo injection.

Sequencing used peripheral blood, obtained in a trial of Ad26.COV2.S vaccine versus placebo. The sequence was obtained from a person aged 18-65 years who received the Ad26.COV2.S COVID-19 vaccine or a placebo. The chain is built from TRBV27 and TRBJ1-2, with D tentatively TRBD1 (5 bases). The CDR3, as DNA: TGTGCCAGCAGTTTATCGGGGGGTAGCCTTGGCTACACCTTC. Its protein is CASSLSGGSLGYTF.